This TCR beta chain was observed in a study of metastatic and nonmetastatic thyroid tumors. Study-level background: Repertoire comparison spanned blood and tumor or nodule tissue of malignant and benign thyroid patients.

By its share, this clone is medium-sized. Its antigen is as yet unknown. Findings and caveats of the study: Patients with malignant thyroid tumors reportedly had significantly higher TCR beta diversity than those with benign nodules, in blood and tumor.

As processed by the authors: Building a distant-metastasis classifier for papillary thyroid cancer drew on CDR3 differences across clinicopathological groups. TCRdb reanalyzed the PCR reads with MiXCR. The V and J calls shown here were made by TCRdb, not taken from the authors' results. The sample carries approximately 17,000 clones, around 30% recorded once. All patients reached thyroid surgery having received no treatment beforehand. This TCR came from a female donor with papillary thyroid cancer or a benign thyroid nodule (not recorded which). Some clones in this sample may be carry-over from other donors' samples. Sequenced: tumor tissue.

CDR3 coding DNA: TGTGCCAGCAGTTCCCGACTAGCGGGAGGGCGTCGCGAGCAGTACTTC. This encodes CASSSRLAGGRREQYF. V gene TRBV27 combines with J gene TRBJ2-7; 14 nucleotides line up with TRBD2. This CDR3 region has 16 residues. Germline V gene lookup returns CDR1 MNHEY and CDR2 SMNVEV (reference sequence). J gave up 6 bases and V 4 bases, and 8 bases lay outside the gene matches.